This T cell receptor (beta chain) is from a study of cytomegalovirus exposure and HLA in healthy donors. Whole-study findings and limits: Certain sequence variants were highly shared and formed a cluster, and this cluster was likely a sequencing artifact. When analyzed later, the rates of TCR association showed variation by HLA locus, with DRB1 the most and HLA-C the fewest. A few chains tied to CMV proved CMV antigen-specific in vitro.

This PCR relied on a set of 60 Vbeta primers and 13 Jbeta primers. TCRdb's copy holds only in-frame clones and misses some; the assay was immunoSEQ multiplex PCR. Of some 150,000 clones listed, about 80% are singletons. Note on this clone: Its antigen is still unknown. One junction end does not reproduce the germline sequence, and a read error may be involved.

The CDR3 is 14 amino acids. Germline CDR1 is SGHVS and CDR2 is FNYEAQ. The genes are TRBV7-6 and TRBJ2-5, with D perhaps matching TRBD1 (5 bases). This clonotype was sampled from a man in his forties in good health and CMV-seropositive. The material sequenced was PBMCs. CDR3 residues: CASSTGPTSETQYF. The CDR3, as DNA: TGCGCCAGCAGCACAGGACCCACCTCGGAGACCCAGTACTTC.